The 12 T cell receptor beta chains in this list originate from one sample, sequenced in a study of blood T cell repertoires in COVID-19. Assay used: immunoSEQ multiplex PCR; TCRdb lists only in-frame clones, some missing. The sample carries about 140,000 clones, roughly four fifths recorded once. The sample was peripheral blood. The receptor source for this set is a woman between 50 and 59 years old with active or convalescent COVID-19.

J is TRBJ1-6 and V is TRBV10-3; 11 nucleotides align to TRBD1. CDR1 is ENHRY and CDR2 is SYGVKD in the germline V gene. The junction had 8 bases not matched to a gene; V was cut back by 6 bases and J by 10 bases. CDR3 length: 15 residues. Here the CDR3 reads CAIRPGTGGGSPLHF. As DNA, the CDR3 is TGTGCCATCAGGCCAGGGACAGGGGGAGGATCACCCCTCCACTTT.

The CDR3 bases are TGTGCCAGCAGTCCCGCCAACAGGGCCAATCAGCCCCAGCATTTT. Protein sequence: CASSPANRANQPQHF. The chain joins TRBV28 to TRBJ1-5; possible D gene TRBD1, 6 bases. Germline values: CDR1 MDHEN, CDR2 SYDVKM. V was pared by 5 bases and J by 3 bases, with 14 bases between. The CDR3 runs 15 residues.

The V gene is TRBV27, the J gene TRBJ2-7, with D tentatively TRBD2 (6 bases). CDR1 is MNHEY and CDR2 is SMNVEV in the germline V gene (reference sequence). This CDR3 is 14 amino acids long. The V end was cut by 2 bases, the J end by 3 bases, with 11 bases between. CDR3 DNA: TGTGCCAGCAGTTTAACGGGGGATAGCTACGAGCAGTACTTC. As protein: CASSLTGDSYEQYF.

The V gene is TRBV27, the J gene TRBJ2-7; possibly TRBD1 for D (6 bases). There are 14 residues in the CDR3. V lost 3 bases, J lost 0 bases, and 9 bases lay in between. CDR1 is MNHEY, CDR2 SMNVEV, per germline (reference sequence). The CDR3 is CASSFKGDSYEQYF. DNA for the CDR3: TGTGCCAGCAGTTTCAAGGGGGACTCCTACGAGCAGTACTTC.

CDR3 nucleotide sequence: TGTGCCAGCAGTTACCACAGGGCAAACACCGGGGAGCTGTTTTTT. Its protein product is CASSYHRANTGELFF. The chain joins TRBV6-2 or TRBV6-3 to TRBJ2-2, with D tentatively TRBD1 (6 bases). Germline CDR1 is MNHEY and CDR2 is SVGEGT. The CDR3 length is 15 residues. Trimming cost V 2 bases and J 2 bases, with 9 bases left between them.

Concerning this clone itself: This CDR3 is also generated by other DNA sequences in the sample. The chain uses TRBV5-1 and TRBJ1-1; D unclear. The length of the CDR3 is 14 residues. The V and J ends lost 3 bases and 1 base respectively, with 10 bases between them. Per germline, CDR1 SGHRS and CDR2 YFSETQ. The CDR3 coding sequence is TGCGCCAGCAGCTCGAGGGAGGGGAACACTGAAGCTTTCTTT. The encoded protein is CASSSREGNTEAFF.

The chain combines TRBV7-3 with TRBJ1-1; a possible D gene is TRBD1 (6 bases). Trimming cost V 4 bases and J 5 bases, with 14 bases left between them. The CDR3 is made up of 14 amino acids. Germline assignment: CDR1 SGHTA and CDR2 FQGTGA. The chain's CDR3 is CASSSSGALTEAFF. CDR3 bases: TGTGCCAGCAGCTCCTCAGGGGCGTTGACTGAAGCTTTCTTT.

J is TRBJ2-1 and V is TRBV7-3; TRBD2 matches at 7 bases. J gave up 2 bases and V 5 bases, and 12 bases lay outside the gene matches. CDR1 and CDR2 (germline): SGHTA, FQGTGA. The CDR3 is 17 residues long. CDR3 DNA: TGTGCCAGCAGCCCTTCCGGGACTAAAACAGCCTACAATGAGCAGTTCTTC. It yields the protein CASSPSGTKTAYNEQFF.

Written as DNA, the CDR3 is TGTGCCAGCAGCCGGGGACAGGAGAGCATGAACACTGAAGCTTTCTTT. Translating gives CASSRGQESMNTEAFF. J is TRBJ1-1 and V is TRBV5-5, with 8 positions matching TRBD1. Losses at the gene ends were 4 bases for V and 0 bases for J; bases not matched to a gene: 8. Per the germline V gene, CDR1 is SGHKS and CDR2 is YYEKEE (reference sequence). The CDR3 spans 16 residues.

This clone showed up just a few times. The gene calls are TRBV5-5 and TRBJ2-5; the match to TRBD2 covers 7 bases. CDR3 size: 14 residues. CDR1 is SGHKS and CDR2 is YYEKEE in the germline V gene (reference sequence). The J segment lost 5 bases and the V segment lost 4 bases, leaving 8 bases of the junction unmatched. CDR3 loop: CASSPGGFGETQYF. The CDR3 DNA reads TGTGCCAGCAGCCCGGGAGGATTTGGCGAGACCCAGTACTTC.

V usage is TRBV9 and J usage is TRBJ1-6, with D possibly TRBD1 on 6 matching bases. There are 14 residues in the CDR3. Germline-derived CDR1 and CDR2 are SGDLS and YYNGEE. Trimming pared 0 bases from V and 11 bases from J, leaving 12 bases between. CDR3 sequence (DNA): TGTGCCAGCAGCGTAGATGAGGGGGTTACACCCCTCCACTTT. This translates into CASSVDEGVTPLHF.

This clone was picked up one time. The V call is TRBV7-2, the J call TRBJ1-3; TRBD1 might be the D (5 bases). Germline V gene data show CDR1 as SGHTA and CDR2 as FQGNSA. V lost 5 bases to trimming and J lost 3 bases, with 14 bases between them. CDR3 length: 15 amino acids. CDR3 nucleotide sequence: TGTGCCAGCAGCGAGATGACAACAGGTGGAAACACCATATATTTT. Translated: CASSEMTTGGNTIYF.